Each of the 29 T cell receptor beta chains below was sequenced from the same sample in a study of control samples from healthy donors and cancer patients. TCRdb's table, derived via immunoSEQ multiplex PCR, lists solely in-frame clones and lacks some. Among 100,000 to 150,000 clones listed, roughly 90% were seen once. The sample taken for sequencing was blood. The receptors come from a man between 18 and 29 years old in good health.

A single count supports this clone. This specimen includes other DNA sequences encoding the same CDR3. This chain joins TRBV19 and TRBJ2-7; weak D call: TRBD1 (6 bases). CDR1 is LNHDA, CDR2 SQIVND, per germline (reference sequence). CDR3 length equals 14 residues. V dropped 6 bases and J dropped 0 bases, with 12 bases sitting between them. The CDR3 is CASSSNRVSYEQYF. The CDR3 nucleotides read TGTGCCAGTAGCTCGAACAGGGTCTCCTACGAGCAGTACTTC.

The chain's CDR3 is CASSDTTSLETQYF. The CDR3 nucleotides are TGCGCCAGCAGTGATACGACTAGCCTGGAGACCCAGTACTTC. The chain employs TRBV10-2 and TRBJ2-5; 7 bases map to TRBD2. The CDR3 spans 14 residues. The J segment lost 5 bases and the V segment lost 3 bases, leaving 6 bases of the junction unmatched. Germline V gene lookup returns CDR1 WSHSY and CDR2 SAAADI.

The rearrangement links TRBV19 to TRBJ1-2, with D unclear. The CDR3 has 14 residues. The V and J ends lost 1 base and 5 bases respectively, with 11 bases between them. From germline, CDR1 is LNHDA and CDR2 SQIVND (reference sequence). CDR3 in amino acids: CASSIAEGGYGYTF. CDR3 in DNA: TGTGCCAGTAGTATAGCTGAGGGAGGGTATGGCTACACCTTC.

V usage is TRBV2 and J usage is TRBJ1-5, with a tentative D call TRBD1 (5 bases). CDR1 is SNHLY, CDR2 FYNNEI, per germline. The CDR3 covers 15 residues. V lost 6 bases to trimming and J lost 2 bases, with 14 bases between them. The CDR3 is CASRWGVGGNQPQHF. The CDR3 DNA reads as TGTGCCAGCAGGTGGGGGGTTGGGGGCAATCAGCCCCAGCATTTT. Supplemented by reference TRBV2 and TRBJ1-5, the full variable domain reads EPEVTQTPSHQVTQMGQEVILRCVPISNHLYFYWYRQILGQKVEFLVSFYNNEISEKSEIFDDQFSVERPDGSNFTLKIRSTKLEDSAMYFCASRWGVGGNQPQHFGDGTRLSIL.

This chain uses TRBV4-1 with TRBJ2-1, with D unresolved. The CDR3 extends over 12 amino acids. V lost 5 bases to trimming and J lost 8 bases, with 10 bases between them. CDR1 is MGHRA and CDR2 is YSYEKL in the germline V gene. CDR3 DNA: TGCGCCAGCAGCGGAGCAAGCGATGAGCAGTTCTTC. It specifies CASSGASDEQFF.

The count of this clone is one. The DNA for the CDR3 is TGTGCCAGCTCCCCGACCGGGAGCACTGAAGCTTTCTTT. Its protein is CASSPTGSTEAFF. The chain combines TRBV6-5 with TRBJ1-1, with D uncertain. Per the germline V gene, CDR1 is MNHEY and CDR2 is SVGAGI. Between the trimmed V and J ends, which lost 8 bases and 4 bases, there was a span of 14 bases. The CDR3 extends over 13 amino acids.

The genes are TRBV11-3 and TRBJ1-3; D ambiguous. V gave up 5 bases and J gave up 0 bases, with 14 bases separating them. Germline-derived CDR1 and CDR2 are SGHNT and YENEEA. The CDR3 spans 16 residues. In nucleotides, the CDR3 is TGTGCCAGCAGCAGCACCTTAACCTCCTCTGGAAACACCATATATTTT. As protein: CASSSTLTSSGNTIYF.

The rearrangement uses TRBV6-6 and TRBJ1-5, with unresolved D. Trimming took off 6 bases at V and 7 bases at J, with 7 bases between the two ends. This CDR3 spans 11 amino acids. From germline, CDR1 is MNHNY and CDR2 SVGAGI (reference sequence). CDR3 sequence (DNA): TGTGCCAGCAGGGCGGTACAGCCCCAGCATTTT. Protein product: CASRAVQPQHF.

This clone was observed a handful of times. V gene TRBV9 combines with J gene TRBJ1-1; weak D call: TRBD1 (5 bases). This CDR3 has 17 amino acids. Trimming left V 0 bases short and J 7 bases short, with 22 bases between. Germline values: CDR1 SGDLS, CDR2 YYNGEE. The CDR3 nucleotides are TGTGCCAGCAGCGTAGATGATATGGGGGGAAACTGGAATGAAGCTTTCTTT. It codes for CASSVDDMGGNWNEAFF.

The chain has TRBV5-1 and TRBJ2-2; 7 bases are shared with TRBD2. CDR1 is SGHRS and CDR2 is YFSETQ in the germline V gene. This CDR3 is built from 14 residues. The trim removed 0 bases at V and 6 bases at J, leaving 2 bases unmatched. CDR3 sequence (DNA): TGCGCCAGCAGCTTGGGACTAGCCTCCGGGGAGCTGTTTTTT. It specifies CASSLGLASGELFF.

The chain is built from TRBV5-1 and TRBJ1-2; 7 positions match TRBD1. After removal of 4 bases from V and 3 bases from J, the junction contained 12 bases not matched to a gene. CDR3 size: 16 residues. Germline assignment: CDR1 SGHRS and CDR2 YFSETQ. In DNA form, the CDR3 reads TGCGCCAGCAGCCCCCGAGGTATAGGGGGCCACTATGGCTACACCTTC. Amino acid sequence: CASSPRGIGGHYGYTF.

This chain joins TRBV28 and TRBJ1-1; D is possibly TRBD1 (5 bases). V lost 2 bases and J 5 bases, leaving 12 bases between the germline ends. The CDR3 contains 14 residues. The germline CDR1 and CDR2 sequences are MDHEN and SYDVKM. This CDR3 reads CASSLRGRRTEAFF. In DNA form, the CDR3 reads TGTGCCAGCAGTTTAAGGGGAAGGAGGACTGAAGCTTTCTTT.

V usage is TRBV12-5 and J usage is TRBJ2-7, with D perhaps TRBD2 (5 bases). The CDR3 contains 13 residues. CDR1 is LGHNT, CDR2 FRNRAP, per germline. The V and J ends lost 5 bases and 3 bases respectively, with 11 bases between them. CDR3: CASGPDGVYEQYF. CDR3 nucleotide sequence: TGTGCTAGTGGTCCAGACGGGGTCTACGAGCAGTACTTC.

CDR3 protein: CSVETGLGYQETQYF. CDR3 nucleotides: TGCAGCGTTGAAACCGGCTTAGGGTACCAAGAGACCCAGTACTTC. The chain links TRBV29-1 to TRBJ2-5; D ambiguous. The germline CDR1 and CDR2 sequences are SQVTM and ANQGSEA. There are 15 residues in the CDR3. The V gene lost 2 bases and the J gene lost 0 bases, with 13 bases spanning the gap.

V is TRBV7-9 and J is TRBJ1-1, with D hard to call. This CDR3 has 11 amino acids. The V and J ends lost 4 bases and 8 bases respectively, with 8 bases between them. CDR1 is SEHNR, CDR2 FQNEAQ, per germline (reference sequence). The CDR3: CASSSLGEAFF. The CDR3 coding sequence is TGTGCCAGCAGCTCACTCGGGGAAGCTTTCTTT.

CDR3: CASSQYGGGSYNEQFF. The CDR3 DNA follows: TGTGCCAGCAGCCAATACGGGGGAGGGTCCTACAATGAGCAGTTCTTC. J is TRBJ2-1 and V is TRBV14; 7 bases agree with TRBD2. The CDR3 has 16 residues. The ends lost 2 bases at V and 1 base at J; junction bases unmatched: 5. Germline V gene lookup returns CDR1 SGHDN and CDR2 FVKESK.

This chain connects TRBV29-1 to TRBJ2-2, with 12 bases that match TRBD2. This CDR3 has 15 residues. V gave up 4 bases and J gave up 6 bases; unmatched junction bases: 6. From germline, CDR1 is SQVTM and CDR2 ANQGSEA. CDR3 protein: CSVVRLAGGSGELFF. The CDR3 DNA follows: TGCAGCGTTGTTCGGCTAGCGGGAGGGTCCGGGGAGCTGTTTTTT.

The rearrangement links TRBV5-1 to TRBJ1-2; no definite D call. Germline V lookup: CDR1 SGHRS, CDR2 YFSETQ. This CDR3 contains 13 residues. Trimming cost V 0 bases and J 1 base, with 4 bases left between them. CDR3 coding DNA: TGCGCCAGCAGCTTGGGGGGTAACTATGGCTACACCTTC. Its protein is CASSLGGNYGYTF.

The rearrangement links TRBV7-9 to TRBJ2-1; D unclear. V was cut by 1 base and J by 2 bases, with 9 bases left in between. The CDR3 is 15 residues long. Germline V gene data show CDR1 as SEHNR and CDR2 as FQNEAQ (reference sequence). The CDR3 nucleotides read TGTGCCAGCAGCTTAGGTTCCGGAACCTACAATGAGCAGTTCTTC. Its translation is CASSLGSGTYNEQFF.

The CDR3 spells CASSALQDDYGYTF. CDR3 coding DNA: TGTGCCAGCAGCGCCCTGCAGGACGACTATGGCTACACCTTC. The chain links TRBV9 to TRBJ1-2; D unclear. The CDR3 is 14 amino acids. Germline CDR1 SGDLS, CDR2 YYNGEE. Trimming removed 3 bases at V and 3 bases at J, with 12 bases between.

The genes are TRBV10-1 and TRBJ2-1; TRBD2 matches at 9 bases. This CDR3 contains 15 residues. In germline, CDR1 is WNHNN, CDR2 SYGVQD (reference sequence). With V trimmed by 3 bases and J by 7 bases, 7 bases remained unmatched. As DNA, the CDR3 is TGCGCCAGCAGTGATCCAGCGGGAGGAGTAAATGAGCAGTTCTTC. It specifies CASSDPAGGVNEQFF.

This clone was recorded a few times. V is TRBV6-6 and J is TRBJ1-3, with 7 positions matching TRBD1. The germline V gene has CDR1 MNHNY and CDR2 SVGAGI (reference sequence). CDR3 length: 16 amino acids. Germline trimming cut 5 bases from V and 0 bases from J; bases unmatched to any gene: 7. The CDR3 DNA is TGTGCCAGCAGTCTAACAGGGGACGTCTCTGGAAACACCATATATTTT. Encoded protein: CASSLTGDVSGNTIYF.

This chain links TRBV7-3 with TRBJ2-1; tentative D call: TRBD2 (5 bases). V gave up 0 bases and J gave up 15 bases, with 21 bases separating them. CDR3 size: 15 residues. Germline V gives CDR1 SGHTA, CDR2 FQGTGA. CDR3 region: CASSLTGGREEALFF. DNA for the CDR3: TGTGCCAGCAGCTTAACGGGCGGTCGGGAAGAAGCCCTGTTCTTC. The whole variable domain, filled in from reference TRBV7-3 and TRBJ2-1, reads GAGVSQTPSNKVTEKGKYVELRCDPISGHTALYWYRQSLGQGPEFLIYFQGTGAADDSGLPNDRFFAVRPEGSVSTLKIQRTERGDSAVYLCASSLTGGREEALFFGPGTRLTVL.

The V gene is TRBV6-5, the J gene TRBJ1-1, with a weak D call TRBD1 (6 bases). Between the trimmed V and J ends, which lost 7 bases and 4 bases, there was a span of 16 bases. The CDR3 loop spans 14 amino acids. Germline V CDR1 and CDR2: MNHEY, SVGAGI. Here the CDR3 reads CASTTQGSGTEAFF. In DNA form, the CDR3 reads TGTGCCAGCACCACACAGGGCAGCGGCACTGAAGCTTTCTTT.

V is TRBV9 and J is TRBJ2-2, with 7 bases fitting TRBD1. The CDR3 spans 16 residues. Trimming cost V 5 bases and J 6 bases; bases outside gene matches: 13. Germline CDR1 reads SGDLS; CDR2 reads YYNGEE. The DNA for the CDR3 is TGTGCCAGCAGTGGAATCGGAAGGGGACAGCCCGGGGAGCTGTTTTTT. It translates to CASSGIGRGQPGELFF.

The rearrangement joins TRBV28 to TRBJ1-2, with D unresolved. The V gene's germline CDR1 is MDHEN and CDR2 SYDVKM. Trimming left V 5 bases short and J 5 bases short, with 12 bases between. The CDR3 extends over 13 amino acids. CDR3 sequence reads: CASSPSSGYGYTF. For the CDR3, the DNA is TGTGCCAGCAGTCCAAGCAGTGGATATGGCTACACCTTC.

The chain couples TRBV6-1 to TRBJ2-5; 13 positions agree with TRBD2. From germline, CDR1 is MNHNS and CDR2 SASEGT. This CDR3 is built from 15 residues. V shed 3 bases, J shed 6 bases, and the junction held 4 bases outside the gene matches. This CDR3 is CASSETSGRRKTQYF. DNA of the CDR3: TGTGCCAGCAGTGAGACTAGCGGGAGGCGGAAGACCCAGTACTTC.

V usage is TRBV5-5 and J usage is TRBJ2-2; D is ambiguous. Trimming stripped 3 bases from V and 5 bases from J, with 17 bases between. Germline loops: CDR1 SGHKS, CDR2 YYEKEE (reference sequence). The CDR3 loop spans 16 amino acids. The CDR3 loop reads CASSSSIQHLTGELFF. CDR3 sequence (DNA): TGTGCCAGCAGCTCATCTATACAACACCTTACCGGGGAGCTGTTTTTT.

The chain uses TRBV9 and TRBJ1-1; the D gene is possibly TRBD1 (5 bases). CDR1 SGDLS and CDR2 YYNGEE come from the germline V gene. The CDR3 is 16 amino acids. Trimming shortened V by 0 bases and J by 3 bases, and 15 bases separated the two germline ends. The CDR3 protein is CASSVDAGREYTEAFF. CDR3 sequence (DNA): TGTGCCAGCAGCGTAGACGCAGGGAGAGAGTACACTGAAGCTTTCTTT.